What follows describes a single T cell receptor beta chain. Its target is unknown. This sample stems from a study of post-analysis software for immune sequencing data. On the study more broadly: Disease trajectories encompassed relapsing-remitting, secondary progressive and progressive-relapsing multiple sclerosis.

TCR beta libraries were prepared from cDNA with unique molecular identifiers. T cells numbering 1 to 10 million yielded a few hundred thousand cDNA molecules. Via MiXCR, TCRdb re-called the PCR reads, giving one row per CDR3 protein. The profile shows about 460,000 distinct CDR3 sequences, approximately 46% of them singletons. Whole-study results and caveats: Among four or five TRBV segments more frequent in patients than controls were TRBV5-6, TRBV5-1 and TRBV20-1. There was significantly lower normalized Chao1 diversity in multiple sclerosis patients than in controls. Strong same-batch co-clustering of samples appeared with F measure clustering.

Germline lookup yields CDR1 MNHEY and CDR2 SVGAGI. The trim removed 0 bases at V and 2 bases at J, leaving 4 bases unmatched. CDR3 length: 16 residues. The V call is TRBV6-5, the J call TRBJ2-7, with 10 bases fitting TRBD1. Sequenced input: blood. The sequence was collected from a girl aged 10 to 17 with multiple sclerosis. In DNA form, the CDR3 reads TGTGCCAGCAGTTACTCTTCAGGGACAGGGGCCTACGAGCAGTACTTC. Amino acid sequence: CASSYSSGTGAYEQYF.